These 19 T cell receptor beta chains were all obtained from the same sample, sequenced in a study of T-cell reconstitution after alpha-beta-depleted transplantation in children. During its preparation, the TCRbeta library received unique molecular identifiers. TCRdb recomputed calls from the PCR reads with MiXCR, one row per CDR3 protein. Of about 980,000 distinct CDR3 sequences in the sample, 25% to 35% were seen once. Sequenced here: PBMCs, mostly from graft donor cells, sampled 360 days after TCRalphabeta/CD19-depleted stem cell transplant. The receptors shown here come from a boy in the first two years of life who had a stem cell transplant for SCID, so the T cells may come from the graft donor.

This chain links TRBV7-9 with TRBJ2-1; D could derive from TRBD1 or TRBD2 (5 bases each). The CDR3 runs 15 residues. V lost 5 bases, J lost 4 bases, and 15 bases lay in between. Looked up from germline, CDR1 is SEHNR and CDR2 is FQNEAQ (reference sequence). The CDR3 coding sequence is TGTGCCAGCAGCCCGAGGGGTCAGGCATACAATGAGCAGTTCTTC. It specifies CASSPRGQAYNEQFF.

In DNA, the CDR3 is TGCGCCAGCAGCTCGGGGGCTTGGCGGTTGGTAGACGAGCAGTACTTC. Protein sequence: CASSSGAWRLVDEQYF. J is TRBJ2-7 and V is TRBV5-1, with D possibly being TRBD1 or TRBD2 (6 bases each). The CDR3 runs 16 residues. Germline CDR1 and CDR2: SGHRS and YFSETQ. V shed 3 bases and J shed 5 bases, with 21 bases lying between them.

The chain uses TRBV12-3 or TRBV12-4 and TRBJ1-5, with D perhaps matching TRBD1 (5 bases). Trimming took off 5 bases at V and 3 bases at J, with 20 bases between the two ends. The CDR3 consists of 17 residues. The CDR3 nucleotides read TGTGCCAGCAGTCCAGGGACCGGAACCAGAATCAATCAGCCCCAGCATTTT. Amino acids: CASSPGTGTRINQPQHF.

The CDR3 nucleotides are TGCGCCAGCAGCCCACCTCCCACGCTGGGGGCACAAGAGACCCAGTACTTC. Encoded protein: CASSPPPTLGAQETQYF. The chain uses TRBV4-3 and TRBJ2-5, with a tentative D call TRBD1 (6 bases). Trimming took 4 bases from V and 2 from J, leaving 20 bases between them. CDR1 is LGHNA, CDR2 YSLEER, per germline. The CDR3 is made up of 17 amino acids.

In this sample, this clonotype turned up many times. The rearrangement uses TRBV5-1 and TRBJ2-1, with 8 bases that match TRBD2. The CDR3 totals 16 residues. CDR1 is SGHRS, CDR2 YFSETQ, per germline. V gave up 0 bases and J gave up 7 bases; unmatched junction bases: 9. CDR3 sequence (DNA): TGCGCCAGCAGCTTGGTACCAGCGGGGGTCGGGAATGAGCAGTTCTTC. Translated: CASSLVPAGVGNEQFF.

This clonotype was observed a few times. The rearrangement links TRBV28 to TRBJ2-3, with a tentative D call TRBD1 (5 bases). This CDR3 region has 16 residues. The germline gives CDR1 MDHEN, CDR2 SYDVKM. Trimming removed 5 bases from V and 0 bases from J, with 15 bases in between. CDR3 sequence reads: CASSPGQIWSTDTQYF. CDR3 bases: TGTGCCAGCAGTCCCGGACAAATATGGAGCACAGATACGCAGTATTTT. Combining the CDR3 with reference TRBV28 and TRBJ2-3 gives the whole variable domain DVKVTQSSRYLVKRTGEKVFLECVQDMDHENMFWYRQDPGLGLRLIYFSYDVKMKEKGDIPEGYSVSREKKERFSLILESASTNQTSMYLCASSPGQIWSTDTQYFGPGTRLTVL.

This clonotype was seen a handful of times. The chain recombines TRBV19 with TRBJ2-7, with TRBD1 matching over 9 bases. CDR3 size: 14 residues. CDR1 is LNHDA, CDR2 SQIVND, per germline (reference sequence). The junction had 8 bases not matched to a gene; V was cut back by 4 bases and J by 7 bases. CDR3 amino acids: CASSTRDREGEQYF. In DNA, the CDR3 is TGTGCCAGTAGTACCCGGGACAGGGAAGGGGAGCAGTACTTC.

V gene TRBV12-3 or TRBV12-4 combines with J gene TRBJ1-1; D perhaps matches TRBD1 (6 bases). V was trimmed by 3 bases and J by 6 bases, leaving 14 bases between them. This CDR3 comprises 14 residues. The CDR3 here is CASSFIRGSAEAFF. DNA for the CDR3: TGTGCCAGCAGTTTTATCAGGGGATCGGCTGAAGCTTTCTTT.

With respect to this clonotype: Mismatch with germline at one junction end may stem from a read error. This rearrangement joins TRBV5-1 to TRBJ2-5, with 10 bases identical to TRBD1. This CDR3 comprises 14 residues. CDR1 is SGHRS and CDR2 is YFSETQ in the germline V gene. The CDR3 nucleotides are TGCGCCAACAGCTGGGACAGGGGACAAGAGACCCAGTACTTC. Its protein is CANSWDRGQETQYF.

This chain connects TRBV18 to TRBJ2-3; the match to TRBD2 covers 7 bases. Trimming cost V 2 bases and J 4 bases; bases outside gene matches: 12. The CDR3 is made up of 17 amino acids. Per germline, CDR1 KGHSH and CDR2 LQKENI. As DNA, the CDR3 is TGTGCCAGCTCACCAATGGCTAGCGGTGGATACTCAGATACGCAGTATTTT. It yields the protein CASSPMASGGYSDTQYF. The full variable domain, with the rest looked up from reference TRBV18 and TRBJ2-3, is NAGVMQNPRHLVRRRGQEARLRCSPMKGHSHVYWYRQLPEEGLKFMVYLQKENIIDESGMPKERFSAEFPKEGPSILRIQQVVRGDSAAYFCASSPMASGGYSDTQYFGPGTRLTVL.

The gene calls are TRBV5-1 and TRBJ2-5; TRBD2 agrees at 7 bases. The J segment lost 2 bases and the V segment lost 4 bases, leaving 14 bases of the junction unmatched. CDR3 length equals 17 residues. Germline V gives CDR1 SGHRS, CDR2 YFSETQ. CDR3: CASSTGRTRGEQETQYF. CDR3 nucleotide sequence: TGCGCCAGCAGCACCGGGAGGACGAGGGGCGAACAAGAGACCCAGTACTTC.

The chain is built from TRBV5-1 and TRBJ1-1, with TRBD1 matching 7 bases. The CDR3 totals 13 residues. CDR1 and CDR2 (germline): SGHRS, YFSETQ. With 7 bases clipped from V and 2 bases from J, the junction kept 5 bases outside the gene matches. The CDR3 bases are TGCGCCAGCGGGTGGGACAGAAACACTGAAGCTTTCTTT. Translating it yields CASGWDRNTEAFF.

The CDR3 DNA reads TGTGCCAGCAGCCAAGAGGGCCCGGGCACCGGGGAGCTGTTTTTT. Translating it yields CASSQEGPGTGELFF. This rearrangement joins TRBV3-1 to TRBJ2-2; D not certain. Germline CDR1 reads LGHDT; CDR2 reads YNNKEL (reference sequence). CDR3 length: 15 amino acids. V shed 0 bases and J shed 4 bases, with 9 bases lying between them.

This chain connects TRBV9 to TRBJ1-4; no clear D. The ends were cut back, 0 bases at V and 8 bases at J, with 8 bases in the middle. CDR1 and CDR2 (germline): SGDLS, YYNGEE. CDR3 length: 13 residues. CDR3 amino acids: CASSVVAGEKLFF. The DNA for the CDR3 is TGTGCCAGCAGCGTAGTAGCCGGCGAAAAACTGTTTTTT.

This clonotype was recorded at least ten times. V usage is TRBV5-1 and J usage is TRBJ2-4, with TRBD2 matching over 8 bases. The CDR3 length is 14 residues. Per germline, CDR1 SGHRS and CDR2 YFSETQ. Germline trimming cut 4 bases from V and 6 bases from J; bases unmatched to any gene: 6. As DNA, the CDR3 is TGCGCCAGCAGCCGGGAGGGGTACGGAAACATTCAGTACTTC. Residues: CASSREGYGNIQYF.

The V gene is TRBV12-3 or TRBV12-4, the J gene TRBJ2-7; 7 nucleotides align to TRBD2. The CDR3 spans 15 residues. J lost 1 base, V lost 5 bases, and 8 bases had no gene match. CDR3 in amino acids: CASSTQGGRSYEQYF. CDR3 DNA: TGTGCCAGCAGTACCCAGGGAGGGAGGTCCTACGAGCAGTACTTC.

The table lists this clonotype with a few counts. V is TRBV4-3 and J is TRBJ1-3; a weak D match, TRBD1 (5 bases). Deletions cut 4 bases from V and 3 bases from J, with 13 bases between. CDR1 is LGHNA and CDR2 is YSLEER in the germline V gene. This CDR3 region has 15 residues. CDR3 sequence: CASSLGGGNGNTIYF. The CDR3 DNA sequence: TGCGCCAGCAGCCTCGGCGGGGGTAATGGAAACACCATATATTTT.

V gene TRBV11-2 combines with J gene TRBJ2-5; possible D gene TRBD2, 7 bases. There are 14 residues in the CDR3. V lost 4 bases, J lost 5 bases, and 14 bases lay in between. Germline CDR1 SGHAT, CDR2 FQNNGV. CDR3 in DNA: TGTGCCAGCAGCTCCCCGCGGGGGCAGGAGACCCAGTACTTC. This codes for CASSSPRGQETQYF.

The rearrangement joins TRBV7-2 to TRBJ2-3; perhaps TRBD2 as D (5 bases). Between the trimmed V and J ends, which lost 10 bases and 2 bases, there was a span of 13 bases. Germline CDR1 reads SGHTA; CDR2 reads FQGNSA. This CDR3 spans 13 amino acids. The CDR3, as DNA: TGTGCCACCCGGACTGGGAACACAGATACGCAGTATTTT. Translated: CATRTGNTDTQYF.